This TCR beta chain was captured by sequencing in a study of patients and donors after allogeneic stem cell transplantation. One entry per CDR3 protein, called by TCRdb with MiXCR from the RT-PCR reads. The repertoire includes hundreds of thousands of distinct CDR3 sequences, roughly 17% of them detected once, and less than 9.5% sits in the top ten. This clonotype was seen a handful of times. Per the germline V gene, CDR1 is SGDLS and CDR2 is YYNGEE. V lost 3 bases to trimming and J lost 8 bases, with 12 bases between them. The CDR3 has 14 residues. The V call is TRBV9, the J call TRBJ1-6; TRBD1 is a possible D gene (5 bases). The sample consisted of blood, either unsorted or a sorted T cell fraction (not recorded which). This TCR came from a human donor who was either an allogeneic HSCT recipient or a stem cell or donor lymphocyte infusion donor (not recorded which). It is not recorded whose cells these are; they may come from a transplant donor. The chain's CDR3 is CASSDHVGDSPLHF. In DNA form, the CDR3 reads TGTGCCAGCAGCGACCATGTAGGGGATTCACCCCTCCACTTT.